The 22 T cell receptor beta chains given below trace back to one sample, sequenced in a study of CD4 T cells in relation to SARS-CoV-2 and coronaviruses. CD4+ T cells from unexposed donors were obtained before the COVID-19 pandemic (2011-2018). The cells were cultured for around ten days before CD4+ T cells were isolated. Using immunoSEQ multiplex PCR, the repertoire was profiled, and TCRdb retains in-frame clones only, with some absent. The sample gives around 18,000 clones, over 70% of which show up once; about 32% is in the top ten. Antigens for these TCRs are unknown. Sequencing was carried out using CD4+ T cells from PBMCs, cultured in vitro. The receptors were sampled from a human donor in good health.

The chain recombines TRBV11-2 with TRBJ1-1; TRBD1 is a possible D gene (5 bases). Trimming pared 1 base from V and 7 bases from J, leaving 16 bases between. From germline, CDR1 is SGHAT and CDR2 FQNNGV. This CDR3 has 15 amino acids. The CDR3 DNA reads as TGTGCCAGCAGCTTAGTCTCTTTCCGGGACCGTGAAGCTTTCTTT. Its translation: CASSLVSFRDREAFF.

The chain employs TRBV5-1 and TRBJ2-1, with D unclear. V lost 2 bases, J lost 4 bases, and 10 bases lay in between. Germline V lookup: CDR1 SGHRS, CDR2 YFSETQ. The CDR3 extends over 14 amino acids. CDR3 DNA: TGCGCCAGCAGCTTTAGGACGGAGTACAATGAGCAGTTCTTC. Translation gives CASSFRTEYNEQFF.

This rearrangement joins TRBV11-2 to TRBJ1-1; D unresolved. The germline CDR1 and CDR2 sequences are SGHAT and FQNNGV. V dropped 3 bases and J dropped 4 bases, with 12 bases sitting between them. The CDR3 runs 14 residues. The CDR3, as DNA: TGTGCCAGCAGCTTTGGGTCCCGGGGCACTGAAGCTTTCTTT. It encodes CASSFGSRGTEAFF.

The rearrangement links TRBV20-1 to TRBJ1-2; weak D call: TRBD1 (6 bases). The CDR3 has 12 amino acids. The ends were cut back, 3 bases at V and 6 bases at J, with 11 bases in the middle. Germline V gives CDR1 DFQATT, CDR2 SNEGSKA (reference sequence). In DNA, the CDR3 is TGCAGTGCTAGTACAGGGAGGGATGGCTACACCTTC. Translated, it gives CSASTGRDGYTF.

The V and J genes are TRBV5-8 and TRBJ2-7, with D perhaps TRBD1 (5 bases). The CDR3 contains 13 residues. In germline, CDR1 is SGHTS, CDR2 YDEGEE. V gave up 5 bases and J gave up 3 bases, with 12 bases separating them. CDR3 sequence reads: CASSDRTLYEQYF. DNA of the CDR3: TGTGCCAGCAGTGACAGAACCCTCTACGAGCAGTACTTC. Variable domain in full (rest from reference TRBV5-8 and TRBJ2-7): EAGVTQSPTHLIKTRGQQATLRCSPISGHTSVYWYQQALGLGLQFLLWYDEGEERNRGNFPPRFSGRQFPNYSSELNVNALELEDSALYLCASSDRTLYEQYFGPGTRLTVT.

This clone was counted a single time. The CDR3 bases are TGTGCCAGCAGCGTAGCTACCGAAGGGGGAGCTTTCTTT. Its translation is CASSVATEGGAFF. This sequence joins TRBV9 and TRBJ1-1, with D possibly being TRBD1 (6 bases). V lost 0 bases and J 10 bases, leaving 13 bases between the germline ends. Germline V gene data show CDR1 as SGDLS and CDR2 as YYNGEE. The CDR3 is 13 amino acids.

V and J are TRBV19 and TRBJ1-1; no firm D call. The germline gives CDR1 LNHDA, CDR2 SQIVND (reference sequence). This CDR3 has 15 residues. Trimming pared 7 bases from V and 0 bases from J, leaving 15 bases between. The CDR3 DNA sequence: TGTGCCAGTAATAGGGAGACCGCCTTGAACACTGAAGCTTTCTTT. Its protein product is CASNRETALNTEAFF. Variable domain in full (rest from reference TRBV19 and TRBJ1-1): DGGITQSPKYLFRKEGQNVTLSCEQNLNHDAMYWYRQDPGQGLRLIYYSQIVNDFQKGDIAEGYSVSREKKESFPLTVTSAQKNPTAFYLCASNRETALNTEAFFGQGTRLTVV.

This clone occurred once. CDR3 residues: CASSPQGVADTQYF. The CDR3 nucleotides are TGTGCCAGCTCACCTCAGGGAGTCGCAGATACGCAGTATTTT. This chain joins TRBV18 and TRBJ2-3; D might be TRBD1 or TRBD2, each matching 5 bases. CDR1 and CDR2 from the germline V gene are KGHSH and LQKENI. The ends were cut back, 3 bases at V and 4 bases at J, with 11 bases in the middle. CDR3 length: 14 residues.

CDR3 DNA sequence: TGTGCCAGCAGCCAAAGCGGGGTGCAGTACTTC. The encoded protein is CASSQSGVQYF. The chain joins TRBV5-6 to TRBJ2-7, with 7 bases fitting TRBD2. This CDR3 spans 11 amino acids. The germline gives CDR1 SGHDT, CDR2 YYEEEE. Trimming cost V 4 bases and J 9 bases; bases outside gene matches: 4.

The rearrangement uses TRBV18 and TRBJ2-2; D might be TRBD1 (5 bases). This CDR3 is 15 amino acids long. The ends were cut back, 2 bases at V and 6 bases at J, with 13 bases in the middle. Germline lookup yields CDR1 KGHSH and CDR2 LQKENI. CDR3 DNA sequence: TGTGCCAGCTCACCATCGATCAGGGCCGCCGGGGAGCTGTTTTTT. It specifies CASSPSIRAAGELFF.

In its sample, this clone was seen a few times. The V gene is TRBV5-6, the J gene TRBJ1-2; TRBD1 matches at 8 bases. The germline V gene encodes CDR1 SGHDT and CDR2 YYEEEE. V was clipped by 4 bases and J by 5 bases; unmatched bases: 4. This CDR3 region has 13 residues. The CDR3 region has the DNA TGTGCCAGCAGCGGGACAGGTACATATGGCTACACCTTC. As protein: CASSGTGTYGYTF.

This clone was seen a handful of times. V and J are TRBV5-1 and TRBJ1-5; a possible D gene is TRBD1 (6 bases). The CDR3 totals 15 residues. The germline gives CDR1 SGHRS, CDR2 YFSETQ. V was pared by 3 bases and J by 2 bases, with 12 bases between. This chain's CDR3 is CASSSDGGGNQPQHF. The CDR3 DNA follows: TGCGCCAGCAGCTCGGACGGGGGCGGCAATCAGCCCCAGCATTTT.

This clone was recorded once. The gene calls are TRBV6-4 and TRBJ1-5; D not resolved. Germline CDR1 and CDR2: MRHNA and SNTAGT. V gave up 3 bases and J gave up 1 base, with 4 bases separating them. The CDR3 is 13 amino acids. Here the CDR3 DNA reads TGTGCCAGCAGTGAGGGGAGCAATCAGCCCCAGCATTTT. As protein: CASSEGSNQPQHF.

The rearrangement uses TRBV7-3 and TRBJ2-4; possible D gene TRBD2, 6 bases. Trimming shortened V by 0 bases and J by 8 bases, and 14 bases separated the two germline ends. The CDR3 loop spans 15 amino acids. CDR1 and CDR2 from the germline V gene are SGHTA and FQGTGA. The CDR3 spells CASSLTGGGGHIQYF. Here the CDR3 DNA reads TGTGCCAGCAGCTTAACGGGGGGTGGCGGGCACATTCAGTACTTC.

This rearrangement joins TRBV12-3 or TRBV12-4 to TRBJ2-7; D is ambiguous. Between the trimmed V and J ends, which lost 6 bases and 6 bases, there was a span of 15 bases. The CDR3 runs to 13 residues. CDR3 coding DNA: TGTGCCAGCAGACTTTCGGTGGTCGGCGAGCAGTACTTC. This translates into CASRLSVVGEQYF.

J is TRBJ1-1 and V is TRBV27; D perhaps matches TRBD1 (6 bases). The CDR3 consists of 13 residues. Germline loops: CDR1 MNHEY, CDR2 SMNVEV (reference sequence). V lost 5 bases and J lost 6, with 13 bases in between. In DNA, the CDR3 is TGTGCCAGCAGTCTAAACAGGGTCGCTGAAGCTTTCTTT. It specifies CASSLNRVAEAFF.

Notes on this clone: The junction departs from germline at one end; a sequencing error may be responsible. The rearrangement links TRBV24-1 to TRBJ2-5; 8 bases align to TRBD2. The CDR3 has 13 residues. Looked up from germline, CDR1 is KGHDR and CDR2 is SFDVKD. Written as DNA, the CDR3 is TGTGCCAGCAGTGGGAGCGGGAGTGGGACCCAGTACTTC. Its protein is CASSGSGSGTQYF.

The chain recombines TRBV18 with TRBJ1-4; TRBD1 matches 7 bases. V was clipped by 2 bases and J by 2 bases; unmatched bases: 14. The CDR3 length is 19 residues. Germline-derived CDR1 and CDR2 are KGHSH and LQKENI. The CDR3 nucleotides are TGTGCCAGCTCACCAATAGCGATTGTGGGACAGCATACTAATGAAAAACTGTTTTTT. This sequence encodes CASSPIAIVGQHTNEKLFF.

The rearrangement links TRBV5-5 to TRBJ1-1; D gene uncertain. The CDR3 totals 13 residues. The germline V gene has CDR1 SGHKS and CDR2 YYEKEE (reference sequence). The germline V and J ends were trimmed by 3 bases and 4 bases, with 10 bases remaining between them. The CDR3 region is CASSWGTVTEAFF. Here the CDR3 DNA reads TGTGCCAGCAGCTGGGGAACAGTCACTGAAGCTTTCTTT.

This clone appeared once. The chain combines TRBV5-1 with TRBJ2-1, with a tentative D call TRBD2 (6 bases). V dropped 0 bases and J dropped 3 bases, with 10 bases sitting between them. This CDR3 has 15 amino acids. The germline CDR1 and CDR2 sequences are SGHRS and YFSETQ. The CDR3 DNA reads TGCGCCAGCAGCTTGGCGGGAGCGGACTACAATGAGCAGTTCTTC. Translating gives CASSLAGADYNEQFF.

The chain recombines TRBV3-1 (or the pseudogene TRBV3-2) with TRBJ2-7; no definite D call. Trimming took 4 bases from V and 7 from J, leaving 17 bases between them. This CDR3 is 14 amino acids long. Per the germline V gene, CDR1 is LGHDT and CDR2 is YNNKEL (reference sequence). The CDR3 is CASSLLETTGEQYF. The CDR3, as DNA: TGTGCCAGCAGCCTTCTAGAAACAACCGGGGAGCAGTACTTC.

This clone appeared a few times. The genes are TRBV9 and TRBJ2-7; D is possibly TRBD1 (6 bases). Trimming removed 2 bases at V and 5 bases at J, with 17 bases between. The germline V gene encodes CDR1 SGDLS and CDR2 YYNGEE. CDR3 size: 15 residues. For the CDR3, the DNA is TGTGCCAGCAGCGTGGCAGGGGACGGGATCCACGAGCAGTACTTC. This sequence encodes CASSVAGDGIHEQYF.